A selection of T cell receptor beta chains follows, all from one sample in a study of T cell repertoires in cytomegalovirus infection. TCRdb called the reads again in MiXCR, with one record for every CDR3 protein. The sample holds approximately 120,000 distinct CDR3 sequences, around 28% seen once. Their antigens are not known. Sequences were derived from CD8+ T cells from cultured PBMCs, sampled from culture after CMV antigen stimulation. The receptors here all came from a human donor in good health (CMV status not recorded). Some clones in this sample may be carry-over from other donors' samples. CDR3s include the opening cysteine and the closing phenylalanine or tryptophan. Size values are once, few and many counts, or a class for expanded clones, and some rows have none.

>TRBV28|TRBJ1-4|.|15
CASRNPGGINEKLFF
>TRBV4-1|TRBJ2-7|.|16
CASSQGSGLSSYEQYF
>TRBV2|TRBJ2-7|.|15
CASGESPGGTYEQYF
>TRBV6-5|TRBJ1-5|few|13
CASSYADRGGLHF
>TRBV7-6|TRBJ1-1|many|14
CASSLGTGEVEAFF
>TRBV27|TRBJ1-2|many|17
CASSSIFTGSHHYGYTF
>TRBV6-5|TRBJ1-1|.|14
CASSYSGVTTEAFF
>TRBV7-8|TRBJ2-2|.|15
CASRPDRGNTGELFF
>TRBV2|TRBJ2-2|.|14
CASRIGTEGGELFF
>TRBV5-6|TRBJ1-5|.|14
CASSPGGYNQPQHF
>TRBV4-1|TRBJ1-1|.|13
CASSQALGTEAFF
>TRBV19|TRBJ1-1|.|16
CASSLTSGGGYTEAFF
>TRBV4-2|TRBJ2-7|.|16
CASSPLGGGVINEQYF
>TRBV7-8|TRBJ1-2|many|18
CASSLARDRGRTNYGYTF
>TRBV5-6|TRBJ1-5|many|14
CASSLTGRNQPQHF